Presented here are 32 T cell receptor beta chains from one specimen sequenced in a study of shared clonotypes between healthy human individuals. Only in-frame clones appear in the TCRdb table, and some are missing; sequencing was by immunoSEQ multiplex PCR. The sample holds about 990,000 clones, approximately 80% seen once. Sequenced material: memory CD4+ T cells from PBMCs. Subset described: CD45RA-negative fraction. Source of these receptors: a man younger than 35 in good health. Some clones in this sample may be carry-over from other donors' samples.

The chain uses TRBV6-1 and TRBJ1-1; maybe TRBD1 (6 bases). V was shortened by 5 bases and J by 5 bases, with 18 bases between the two germline ends. Germline assignment: CDR1 MNHNS and CDR2 SASEGT. The CDR3 loop spans 15 amino acids. In nucleotides, the CDR3 is TGTGCCAGCAGTCCCCCACAGGGTGGGACGACTGAAGCTTTCTTT. Protein sequence: CASSPPQGGTTEAFF.

Turning to this clone: Other DNA sequences within the sample encode an identical CDR3. The chain joins TRBV9 to TRBJ2-5; D gene ambiguous. Germline lookup yields CDR1 SGDLS and CDR2 YYNGEE. This CDR3 region has 14 residues. V gave up 0 bases and J gave up 2 bases, with 8 bases separating them. CDR3 coding DNA: TGTGCCAGCAGCGTAGGGCAGCCACAAGAGACCCAGTACTTC. Encoded protein: CASSVGQPQETQYF.

The J gene is TRBJ2-7, the V gene TRBV5-4, with 10 bases lining up with TRBD1. Germline V gene sequence: CDR1 SGHNT, CDR2 YYREEE (reference sequence). The CDR3 consists of 18 residues. V lost 5 bases and J lost 0; bases outside the gene matches: 14. The CDR3 coding sequence is TGTGCCAGCAGTCCCAGTATACCGGGACAGGGGACCTCCTACGAGCAGTACTTC. This sequence encodes CASSPSIPGQGTSYEQYF.

This clone was observed a handful of times. The J gene is TRBJ2-5, the V gene TRBV25-1; D might be TRBD2 (5 bases). V was trimmed by 5 bases and J by 11 bases, leaving 15 bases between them. This CDR3 region has 12 residues. Looked up from germline, CDR1 is MGHDK and CDR2 is SYGVNS. The CDR3 coding sequence is TGTGCCAGCAGTCCATGGGAGCGAGAGCAGTACTTC. It yields the protein CASSPWEREQYF.

This chain joins TRBV18 and TRBJ1-2; 7 nucleotides align to TRBD1. V dropped 4 bases and J dropped 8; count of bases not matched to a gene: 10. Per germline, CDR1 KGHSH and CDR2 LQKENI. The CDR3 is made up of 14 amino acids. Here the CDR3 reads CASSQNRGDSGYTF. In nucleotides, the CDR3 is TGTGCCAGCTCACAGAACAGGGGAGACAGCGGCTACACCTTC.

As to this clone: This same CDR3 is encoded by further DNA sequences in the sample. This chain connects TRBV5-1 to TRBJ1-1; D is unresolved. CDR1 is SGHRS and CDR2 is YFSETQ in the germline V gene. The CDR3 is 14 amino acids. V lost 0 bases to trimming and J lost 1 base, with 7 bases between them. The chain's CDR3 is CASSLEGRNTEAFF. For the CDR3, the DNA is TGCGCCAGCAGCTTGGAGGGCAGGAACACTGAAGCTTTCTTT.

The count of this clone is one. For the CDR3, the DNA is TGTGCCAGCTCACCAGCTAGCGGCATGCACAATGAGCAGTTCTTC. Amino acids: CASSPASGMHNEQFF. The chain employs TRBV18 and TRBJ2-1; 7 bases match TRBD2. With 2 bases clipped from V and 5 bases from J, the junction kept 6 bases outside the gene matches. The CDR3 is 15 amino acids. Germline CDR1 and CDR2: KGHSH and LQKENI.

J is TRBJ2-7 and V is TRBV7-2; no clear D gene. The V end lost 1 base, the J end lost 1 base, and 8 bases lay between the germline ends. Germline V gene data show CDR1 as SGHTA and CDR2 as FQGNSA. The CDR3 runs 14 residues. CDR3 residues: CASSLGGGSYEQYF. In DNA form, the CDR3 reads TGTGCCAGCAGCTTAGGGGGTGGGTCCTACGAGCAGTACTTC.

The V call is TRBV9, the J call TRBJ2-7, with 11 bases fitting TRBD2. Losses at the gene ends were 2 bases for V and 5 bases for J; bases not matched to a gene: 3. The germline V gene encodes CDR1 SGDLS and CDR2 YYNGEE. The CDR3 has 14 amino acids. CDR3 sequence: CASSVTTSGDEQYF. The CDR3 bases are TGTGCCAGCAGCGTGACGACTAGCGGGGACGAGCAGTACTTC.

This clone was picked up a small number of times. The sample has other DNA sequences that encode this CDR3 too. This chain uses TRBV28 with TRBJ1-2; D not resolved. From germline, CDR1 is MDHEN and CDR2 SYDVKM. V lost 3 bases, J lost 7 bases, and 9 bases lay in between. This CDR3 has 12 residues. CDR3 protein: CASSFGGFGYTF. The CDR3 DNA reads TGTGCCAGCAGTTTCGGCGGGTTTGGCTACACCTTC.

This clone was picked up a small number of times. A much larger clonotype is one base distant, so this may be a read error. The sample has other DNA sequences that encode this CDR3 too. This chain connects TRBV5-1 to TRBJ2-7; 9 bases are shared with TRBD1. The V and J ends lost 0 bases and 2 bases, in that order; junction bases with no gene match: 0. Germline V CDR1 and CDR2: SGHRS, YFSETQ. This CDR3 contains 14 residues. The CDR3 sequence is CASSLGTGAYEQYF. The CDR3 DNA sequence: TGCGCCAGCAGCTTGGGGACAGGGGCCTACGAGCAGTACTTC.

Notes on this clone: A far larger clone lies a single base away; this is likely a read error. The rearrangement joins TRBV2 to TRBJ2-2; D call uncertain. V lost 3 bases to trimming and J lost 4 bases, with 3 bases between them. In germline, CDR1 is SNHLY, CDR2 FYNNEI. This CDR3 has 12 amino acids. CDR3: CASSDATGELFF. The CDR3 coding sequence is TGTGCCAGCAGTGATGCCACCGGGGAGCTGTTTTTT.

The CDR3 bases are TGTGCCAGCTCACCTACCTTAGCGGGGGCCTACAATGAGCAGTTCTTC. This encodes CASSPTLAGAYNEQFF. V gene TRBV18 combines with J gene TRBJ2-1; 9 bases are shared with TRBD2. Germline assignment: CDR1 KGHSH and CDR2 LQKENI. The V and J ends lost 3 bases and 2 bases, in that order; junction bases with no gene match: 5. This CDR3 region has 16 residues.

The chain employs TRBV6-5 and TRBJ2-7; the D gene is possibly TRBD2 (7 bases). The CDR3 is 15 residues long. CDR1 and CDR2 (germline): MNHEY, SVGAGI. V was shortened by 5 bases and J by 9 bases, with 23 bases between the two germline ends. CDR3 coding DNA: TGTGCCAGCAGTGCTCAAGCGGGGACAACCCTTAGGCAGTACTTC. This codes for CASSAQAGTTLRQYF.

The chain combines TRBV7-2 with TRBJ2-1, with 13 bases identical to TRBD2. The CDR3 is 15 residues long. Germline-derived CDR1 and CDR2 are SGHTA and FQGNSA. The V gene end was trimmed by 5 bases and the J gene end by 9 bases; junction bases not matched to a gene: 7. Here the CDR3 reads CASSPRLAGGFEQFF. For the CDR3, the DNA is TGTGCCAGCAGCCCCCGACTAGCGGGAGGATTTGAGCAGTTCTTC. The full variable domain, with the rest looked up from reference TRBV7-2 and TRBJ2-1, is GAGVSQSPSNKVTEKGKDVELRCDPISGHTALYWYRQSLGQGLEFLIYFQGNSAPDKSGLPSDRFSAERTGGSVSTLTIQRTQQEDSAVYLCASSPRLAGGFEQFFGPGTRLTVL.

CDR3 sequence (DNA): TGTGCCAGCAGTGAACCCCGGATTCAGTACTTC. Its translation is CASSEPRIQYF. This rearrangement joins TRBV2 to TRBJ2-7; the D is unclear. The CDR3 is 11 amino acids. The V gene's germline CDR1 is SNHLY and CDR2 FYNNEI. V was trimmed by 2 bases and J by 10 bases, leaving 9 bases between them.

This clone was seen a handful of times. The chain couples TRBV2 to TRBJ1-1; D ambiguous. V was shortened by 1 base and J by 10 bases, with 22 bases between the two germline ends. This CDR3 has 16 residues. The germline V gene encodes CDR1 SNHLY and CDR2 FYNNEI. The CDR3 protein is CASSEGEGIISQRAFF. The CDR3 nucleotides read TGTGCCAGCAGTGAAGGGGAAGGGATTATCTCCCAACGAGCTTTCTTT.

The chain links TRBV9 to TRBJ2-2, with D possibly matching TRBD1 (6 bases). CDR3 size: 14 residues. V was cut by 5 bases and J by 4 bases, with 12 bases left in between. The germline V gene encodes CDR1 SGDLS and CDR2 YYNGEE. The CDR3 nucleotides read TGTGCCAGCAGGACAGGAGCGATCACCGGGGAGCTGTTTTTT. Its translation is CASRTGAITGELFF.

The V call is TRBV4-3, the J call TRBJ2-1; D remains unclear. CDR1 and CDR2 (germline): LGHNA, YSLEER. Trimming shortened V by 8 bases and J by 0 bases, and 14 bases separated the two germline ends. The CDR3 totals 15 residues. CDR3 in DNA: TGCGCCAGCGGAGAAACAGCCACCTCCTACAATGAGCAGTTCTTC. Amino acid sequence: CASGETATSYNEQFF.

In this sample, this clone turned up once. The chain links TRBV9 to TRBJ2-7; D perhaps matches TRBD2 (5 bases). CDR1 is SGDLS, CDR2 YYNGEE, per germline. This CDR3 contains 16 residues. V gave up 2 bases and J gave up 4 bases, with 19 bases separating them. DNA of the CDR3: TGTGCCAGCAGCGTGGGTCTAGCCCCTGGAGGTTACGAGCAGTACTTC. Translation gives CASSVGLAPGGYEQYF.

Concerning this clone itself: Other DNA sequences from this sample encode an identical CDR3 as well. The rearrangement links TRBV28 to TRBJ1-1, with D perhaps TRBD1 (5 bases). V was pared by 2 bases and J by 5 bases, with 9 bases between. Germline V CDR1 and CDR2: MDHEN, SYDVKM. This CDR3 spans 13 amino acids. As DNA, the CDR3 is TGTGCCAGCAGTTTACAGGGAGGGACTGAAGCTTTCTTT. Amino acids: CASSLQGGTEAFF.

The V and J genes are TRBV10-3 and TRBJ2-3; 13 bases are shared with TRBD2. The CDR3 contains 16 residues. Trimming cost V 4 bases and J 2 bases; bases outside gene matches: 3. CDR1 and CDR2 (germline): ENHRY, SYGVKD. CDR3 protein: CAISAGLAGFTDTQYF. The CDR3 nucleotides are TGTGCCATCAGTGCGGGACTAGCGGGATTCACAGATACGCAGTATTTT.

The rearrangement uses TRBV28 and TRBJ2-3; D not certain. From germline, CDR1 is MDHEN and CDR2 SYDVKM. This CDR3 region has 13 residues. With 5 bases removed from V and 6 bases from J, the gap between germline ends came to 12 bases. The CDR3: CASSPRLGDTQYF. The DNA for the CDR3 is TGTGCCAGCAGTCCACGTCTCGGGGATACGCAGTATTTT.

The V and J genes are TRBV6-1 and TRBJ2-7; D uncertain. This CDR3 region has 14 residues. Between the trimmed V and J ends, which lost 3 bases and 5 bases, there was a span of 14 bases. Germline V lookup: CDR1 MNHNS, CDR2 SASEGT. The CDR3 nucleotides read TGTGCCAGCAGTGACCGGTCTAACCCACACGAGCAGTACTTC. The encoded protein is CASSDRSNPHEQYF.

This clone has a handful of counts. This chain links TRBV7-3 with TRBJ2-7; 9 bases fit TRBD2. Germline values: CDR1 SGHTA, CDR2 FQGTGA. V lost 5 bases, J lost 6 bases, and 5 bases stayed unmatched. The CDR3 loop spans 13 amino acids. CDR3 amino acids: CASSQGLAGEQYF. CDR3 bases: TGTGCCAGCAGCCAGGGACTAGCAGGCGAGCAGTACTTC.

This chain joins TRBV19 and TRBJ2-1; D remains ambiguous. CDR1 is LNHDA and CDR2 is SQIVND in the germline V gene (reference sequence). V was trimmed by 4 bases and J by 0 bases, leaving 25 bases between them. The CDR3 is 20 residues long. The CDR3 DNA follows: TGTGCCAGTAGTACAGATGTCTCCGGCTGGCGGCTAGGCTCCTACAATGAGCAGTTCTTC. Protein product: CASSTDVSGWRLGSYNEQFF.

The gene calls are TRBV5-1 and TRBJ2-1; D is ambiguous. This CDR3 comprises 15 residues. The germline V gene has CDR1 SGHRS and CDR2 YFSETQ. Trimming removed 4 bases from V and 4 bases from J, with 15 bases in between. The CDR3 spells CASSESVAEYNEQFF. The CDR3 DNA sequence: TGCGCCAGCAGCGAGAGTGTAGCAGAATACAATGAGCAGTTCTTC.

This rearrangement joins TRBV29-1 to TRBJ1-1, with a weak D call TRBD1 (6 bases). Germline V gives CDR1 SQVTM, CDR2 ANQGSEA. CDR3 size: 13 residues. Deletions cut 3 bases from V and 6 bases from J, with 14 bases between. The CDR3 protein is CSVEGRGWAEAFF. The CDR3 DNA is TGCAGCGTTGAGGGCAGGGGATGGGCTGAAGCTTTCTTT.

The chain has TRBV25-1 and TRBJ2-3; D unresolved. Trimming stripped 6 bases from V and 6 bases from J, with 16 bases between. CDR3 size: 14 residues. Germline lookup yields CDR1 MGHDK and CDR2 SYGVNS. The CDR3 nucleotides are TGTGCCAGCAGAGGACCCCTCAGTTCCGATACGCAGTATTTT. This translates into CASRGPLSSDTQYF.

For this clone: Different DNA sequences within this sample yield the same CDR3. The chain joins TRBV18 to TRBJ2-1; D not resolved. V lost 3 bases and J 6 bases, leaving 9 bases between the germline ends. From germline, CDR1 is KGHSH and CDR2 LQKENI. There are 13 residues in the CDR3. CDR3 sequence reads: CASSPPSLNEQFF. CDR3 DNA: TGTGCCAGCTCACCTCCCTCCCTCAATGAGCAGTTCTTC.

The chain employs TRBV7-9 and TRBJ2-2; 8 bases line up with TRBD2. The CDR3 extends over 13 amino acids. With 6 bases clipped from V and 6 bases from J, the junction kept 3 bases outside the gene matches. Germline V CDR1 and CDR2: SEHNR, FQNEAQ (reference sequence). This CDR3 is CASSPTSAGELFF. For the CDR3, the DNA is TGTGCCAGCAGTCCGACTAGCGCCGGGGAGCTGTTTTTT.

The rearrangement uses TRBV2 and TRBJ2-5; unclear D gene. Germline values: CDR1 SNHLY, CDR2 FYNNEI. With 8 bases removed from V and 1 base from J, the gap between germline ends came to 20 bases. The CDR3 totals 16 residues. CDR3 amino acids: CASPRMGFRVQETQYF. CDR3 bases: TGTGCCAGCCCCCGCATGGGGTTTAGGGTCCAAGAGACCCAGTACTTC.